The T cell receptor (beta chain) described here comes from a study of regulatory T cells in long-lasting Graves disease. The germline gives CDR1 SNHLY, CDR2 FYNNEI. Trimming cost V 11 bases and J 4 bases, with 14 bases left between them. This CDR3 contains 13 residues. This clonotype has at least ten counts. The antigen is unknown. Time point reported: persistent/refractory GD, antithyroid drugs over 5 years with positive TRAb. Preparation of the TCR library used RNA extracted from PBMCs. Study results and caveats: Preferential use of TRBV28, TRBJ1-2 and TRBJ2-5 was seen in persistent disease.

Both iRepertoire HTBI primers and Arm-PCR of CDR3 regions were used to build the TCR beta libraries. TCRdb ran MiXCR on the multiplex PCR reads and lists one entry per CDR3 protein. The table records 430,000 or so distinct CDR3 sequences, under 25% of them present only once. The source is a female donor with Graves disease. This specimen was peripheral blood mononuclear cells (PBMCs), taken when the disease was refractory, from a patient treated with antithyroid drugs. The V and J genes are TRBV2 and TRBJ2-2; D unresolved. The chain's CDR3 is CASRVGGTGELFF. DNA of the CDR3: TGTGCCTCTCGGGTGGGCGGCACCGGGGAGCTGTTTTTT.